One sample yielded the 19 T cell receptor beta chains listed below, sequenced in a study of follicular helper T cells after annual influenza vaccination. The time point was: 2015-2016 season, pre-vaccination. The table came from immunoSEQ multiplex PCR; TCRdb's copy has only in-frame clones and leaves some out. The sample consists of around 10,000 clones, over 75% of them appearing once. The sample in question was CXCR5+ CD38- circulating T follicular helper cells from blood, obtained on the day of influenza vaccination. Subset defined: circulating Tfh, non-naive CD4+CXCR5+PD-1+ (ICOS+CD38+ or ICOS-CD38-). The receptors derive from an adult who received the influenza vaccine.

V usage is TRBV28 and J usage is TRBJ2-1; no clear D. This CDR3 comprises 13 residues. Germline V gives CDR1 MDHEN, CDR2 SYDVKM. The V end lost 6 bases, the J end lost 3 bases, and 9 bases lay between the germline ends. CDR3 bases: TGTGCCAGCAGGGGCAGCATCTACAATGAGCAGTTCTTC. Amino acid sequence: CASRGSIYNEQFF. Full variable domain (outside the CDR3, taken from reference TRBV28 and TRBJ2-1): DVKVTQSSRYLVKRTGEKVFLECVQDMDHENMFWYRQDPGLGLRLIYFSYDVKMKEKGDIPEGYSVSREKKERFSLILESASTNQTSMYLCASRGSIYNEQFFGPGTRLTVL.

This rearrangement joins TRBV5-1 to TRBJ2-2, with D perhaps TRBD1 or TRBD2 (5 bases each). CDR1 is SGHRS and CDR2 is YFSETQ in the germline V gene. The CDR3 runs 14 residues. Trimming took off 2 bases at V and 6 bases at J, with 11 bases between the two ends. The CDR3 coding sequence is TGCGCCAGCAGCTTTGGGACCCTAGCCGGGGAGCTGTTTTTT. This encodes CASSFGTLAGELFF.

The gene calls are TRBV2 and TRBJ2-5; D is ambiguous. The germline CDR1 and CDR2 sequences are SNHLY and FYNNEI. CDR3 length equals 14 residues. Trimming stripped 4 bases from V and 5 bases from J, with 14 bases between. For the CDR3, the DNA is TGTGCCAGCAGTGTTGTACGAACTGGGGAGACCCAGTACTTC. It translates to CASSVVRTGETQYF.

V and J are TRBV5-8 and TRBJ2-1; 8 bases fit TRBD1. V gave up 6 bases and J gave up 8 bases; unmatched junction bases: 7. This CDR3 comprises 13 residues. Germline values: CDR1 SGHTS, CDR2 YDEGEE. In DNA form, the CDR3 reads TGTGCCAGCAACAGGGCAGGGGGCGATGAGCAGTTCTTC. This translates into CASNRAGGDEQFF.

V gene TRBV2 combines with J gene TRBJ2-5; D is undetermined. The CDR3 is made up of 13 amino acids. V was trimmed by 0 bases and J by 5 bases, leaving 7 bases between them. Germline V gives CDR1 SNHLY, CDR2 FYNNEI. CDR3 region: CASSEASRETQYF. CDR3 DNA: TGTGCCAGCAGTGAAGCGTCTAGGGAGACCCAGTACTTC.

For the CDR3, the DNA is TGTGCCAGCAGCTTGGATGCAGCAAACACCATATATTTT. It encodes CASSLDAANTIYF. V is TRBV5-5 and J is TRBJ1-3; D is ambiguous. V lost 0 bases to trimming and J lost 6 bases, with 7 bases between them. Looked up from germline, CDR1 is SGHKS and CDR2 is YYEKEE (reference sequence). This CDR3 spans 13 amino acids.

CDR3 residues: CSASTQGNTEAFF. DNA for the CDR3: TGCAGCGCCTCGACCCAGGGGAACACTGAAGCTTTCTTT. The chain recombines TRBV29-1 with TRBJ1-1; weak D call: TRBD1 (5 bases). The V gene lost 7 bases and the J gene lost 1 base, with 13 bases spanning the gap. The germline V gene has CDR1 SQVTM and CDR2 ANQGSEA. The CDR3 runs to 13 residues.

This sequence joins TRBV28 and TRBJ2-5; no clear D gene. The CDR3 extends over 14 amino acids. Trimming took 3 bases from V and 1 from J, leaving 9 bases between them. Germline V gene sequence: CDR1 MDHEN, CDR2 SYDVKM. CDR3 nucleotide sequence: TGTGCCAGCAGTTTGTGGCAGTTCCAAGAGACCCAGTACTTC. This gives the protein CASSLWQFQETQYF.

The chain carries TRBV15 and TRBJ2-3; TRBD2 matches at 12 bases. The germline gives CDR1 LNHNV, CDR2 YYDKDF (reference sequence). J gave up 4 bases and V 0 bases, and 8 bases lay outside the gene matches. This CDR3 spans 18 amino acids. CDR3 sequence reads: CATSRDPPSGGDADTQYF. CDR3 in DNA: TGTGCCACCAGCAGAGATCCGCCTAGCGGGGGGGATGCAGATACGCAGTATTTT.

This clone was counted only a few times. The chain has TRBV6-1 and TRBJ1-2; D gene uncertain. Germline V gene lookup returns CDR1 MNHNS and CDR2 SASEGT. The CDR3 is 12 residues long. The V end lost 4 bases, the J end lost 6 bases, and 9 bases lay between the germline ends. The CDR3 sequence is CASSVGKDGYTF. CDR3 bases: TGTGCCAGCAGTGTCGGGAAGGATGGCTACACCTTC.

This clone has only a few counts. This chain joins TRBV7-9 and TRBJ1-1, with TRBD1 as a possible D gene (5 bases). CDR1 SEHNR and CDR2 FQNEAQ come from the germline V gene (reference sequence). The CDR3 is 15 amino acids. V lost 3 bases to trimming and J lost 2 bases, with 13 bases between them. CDR3 protein: CASSLGVGINTEAFF. The CDR3 DNA is TGTGCCAGCAGCTTGGGGGTGGGGATCAACACTGAAGCTTTCTTT.

The V gene is TRBV10-1, the J gene TRBJ2-6, with D unresolved. CDR1 and CDR2 from the germline V gene are WNHNN and SYGVQD (reference sequence). Trimming shortened V by 3 bases and J by 5 bases, and 8 bases separated the two germline ends. This CDR3 region has 14 residues. The CDR3 loop reads CASSDQSRANVLTF. CDR3 DNA sequence: TGCGCCAGCAGTGACCAAAGTCGGGCCAACGTCCTGACTTTC.

This clone has just one count. V and J are TRBV7-2 and TRBJ1-2; maybe TRBD1 (6 bases). Between the trimmed V and J ends, which lost 2 bases and 2 bases, there was a span of 6 bases. From germline, CDR1 is SGHTA and CDR2 FQGNSA. The CDR3 extends over 13 amino acids. The chain's CDR3 is CASSLRGNYGYTF. In DNA, the CDR3 is TGTGCCAGCAGCTTAAGGGGGAACTATGGCTACACCTTC.

This chain links TRBV4-1 with TRBJ1-1; tentatively, D is TRBD1 (6 bases). The CDR3 runs to 13 residues. Germline lookup yields CDR1 MGHRA and CDR2 YSYEKL. Deletions cut 6 bases from V and 1 base from J, with 9 bases between. CDR3 region: CASSLQGNTEAFF. Written as DNA, the CDR3 is TGCGCCAGCAGTTTACAGGGGAACACTGAAGCTTTCTTT.

This chain connects TRBV19 to TRBJ1-2; no firm D call. Germline V lookup: CDR1 LNHDA, CDR2 SQIVND (reference sequence). This CDR3 region has 13 residues. Between the trimmed V and J ends, which lost 6 bases and 2 bases, there was a span of 10 bases. In DNA, the CDR3 is TGTGCCAGTAGCAACGACGGAAACTATGGCTACACCTTC. Translated: CASSNDGNYGYTF.

The V gene is TRBV4-1, the J gene TRBJ2-1; tentatively, D is TRBD2 (6 bases). CDR1 is MGHRA and CDR2 is YSYEKL in the germline V gene. The CDR3 is 15 residues long. V was clipped by 1 base and J by 9 bases, with 16 bases between them. The CDR3 nucleotides are TGCGCCAGCAGCCAAGGGAGGGAGAAGTTCCCTGAGCAGTTCTTC. Residues: CASSQGREKFPEQFF.

In its sample, this clone was seen once. V gene TRBV5-1 combines with J gene TRBJ2-6, with TRBD2 as a possible D gene (6 bases). The V end lost 4 bases, the J end lost 0 bases, and 20 bases lay between the germline ends. CDR3 length: 19 amino acids. The germline V gene has CDR1 SGHRS and CDR2 YFSETQ. The DNA for the CDR3 is TGCGCCAGCAGCCCCAGATGGACACAACTAGCCTCTGGGGCCAACGTCCTGACTTTC. The encoded protein is CASSPRWTQLASGANVLTF.

The chain links TRBV6-1 to TRBJ2-3, with TRBD1 as a possible D gene (5 bases). V lost 7 bases and J 3 bases, leaving 8 bases between the germline ends. This CDR3 is 12 amino acids long. Germline lookup yields CDR1 MNHNS and CDR2 SASEGT. In DNA, the CDR3 is TGTGCCAGCACCAGGGTTACAGATACGCAGTATTTT. It codes for CASTRVTDTQYF.

The rearrangement joins TRBV28 to TRBJ2-3, with TRBD1 matching over 10 bases. The CDR3 spans 15 residues. CDR1 MDHEN and CDR2 SYDVKM come from the germline V gene. Trimming took 6 bases from V and 2 from J; bases not matched to a gene: 5. CDR3: CASSPGTGATDTQYF. The CDR3 DNA is TGTGCCAGCAGCCCCGGGACAGGGGCCACAGATACGCAGTATTTT.